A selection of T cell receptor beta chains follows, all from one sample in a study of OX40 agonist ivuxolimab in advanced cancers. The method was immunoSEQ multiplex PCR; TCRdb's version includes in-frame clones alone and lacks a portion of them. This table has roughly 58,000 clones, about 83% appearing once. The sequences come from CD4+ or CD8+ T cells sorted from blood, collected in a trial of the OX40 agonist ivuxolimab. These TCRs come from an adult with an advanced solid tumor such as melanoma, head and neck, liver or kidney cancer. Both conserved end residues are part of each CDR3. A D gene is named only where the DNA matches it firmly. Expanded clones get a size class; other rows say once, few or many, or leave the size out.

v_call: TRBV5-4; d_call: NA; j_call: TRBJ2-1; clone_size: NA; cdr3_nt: TGTGCCAGCAGCTTGGAAGGGACAAATGAGCAGTTCTTC; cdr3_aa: CASSLEGTNEQFF
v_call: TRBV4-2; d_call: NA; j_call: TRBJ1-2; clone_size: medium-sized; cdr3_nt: TGTGCCAGCAGCCAATACGGGCAGGAAACTAACTATGGCTACACCTTC; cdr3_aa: CASSQYGQETNYGYTF
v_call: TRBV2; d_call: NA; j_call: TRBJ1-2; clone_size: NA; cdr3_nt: TGTGGATCGATTGGGTCCAATCCGGGGAGCTATGGCTACACCTTC; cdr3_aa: CGSIGSNPGSYGYTF
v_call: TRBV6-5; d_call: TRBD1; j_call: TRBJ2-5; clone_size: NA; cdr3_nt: TGTGCCAGCAGACCGCGGACAGGGGAGGGAGAGACCCAGTACTTC; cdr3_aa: CASRPRTGEGETQYF
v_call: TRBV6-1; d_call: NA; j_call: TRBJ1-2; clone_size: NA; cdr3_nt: TGTGCCAGGGTAGCGGGGGGCTCGGGTAACTATGGCTACACCTTC; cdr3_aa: CARVAGGSGNYGYTF
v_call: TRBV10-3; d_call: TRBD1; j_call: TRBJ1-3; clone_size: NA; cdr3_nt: TGTGCCATCAGAGAGACAGGGCAGAATGGAAACACCATATATTTT; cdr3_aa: CAIRETGQNGNTIYF
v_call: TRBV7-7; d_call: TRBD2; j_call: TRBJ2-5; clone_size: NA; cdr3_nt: TGTGCTAGCAGCTTAGTCCCCGGGCCGGGGACTAGGTTGCGGGAGACCCAGTACTTC; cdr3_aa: CASSLVPGPGTRLRETQYF
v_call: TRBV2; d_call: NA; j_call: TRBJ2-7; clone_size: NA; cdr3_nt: TGTGCCAGCAGTTCGGGAGTAAAAGTGGGCGAGCAGTACTTC; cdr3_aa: CASSSGVKVGEQYF
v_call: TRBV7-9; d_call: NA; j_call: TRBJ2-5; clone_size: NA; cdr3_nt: TGTGCCAGCAGCTCCTCGATGGCAGGGTGGCAAGAGACCCAGTACTTC; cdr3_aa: CASSSSMAGWQETQYF
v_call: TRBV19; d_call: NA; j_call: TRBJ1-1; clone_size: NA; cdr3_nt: TGTGCCAGTAGAAAGGACGCGGACACTGAAGCTTTCTTT; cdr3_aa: CASRKDADTEAFF
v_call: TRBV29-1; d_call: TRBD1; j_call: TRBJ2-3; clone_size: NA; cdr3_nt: TGCAGCGTCCGACAGACAGGGTCGGATACGCAGTATTTT; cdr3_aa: CSVRQTGSDTQYF
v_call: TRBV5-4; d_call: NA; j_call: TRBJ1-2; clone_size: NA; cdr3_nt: TGTGCCAGCAGCATCAAGGACGGTGCTAACTATGGCTACACCTTC; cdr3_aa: CASSIKDGANYGYTF
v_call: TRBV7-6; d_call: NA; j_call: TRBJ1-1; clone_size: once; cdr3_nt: TGTGCCAGCAGCTACCAGGGGAGAGCTTTCTTT; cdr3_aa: CASSYQGRAFF
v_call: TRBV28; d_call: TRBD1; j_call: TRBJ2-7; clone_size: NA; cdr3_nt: TGTGCCAGTCGGACAGGGCGCGAGCAGTACTTC; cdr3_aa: CASRTGREQYF
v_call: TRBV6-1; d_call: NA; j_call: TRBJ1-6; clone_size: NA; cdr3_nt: TGTGCCAGCAGTGAAGAATTGGGCTCACCCCTCCACTTT; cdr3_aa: CASSEELGSPLHF
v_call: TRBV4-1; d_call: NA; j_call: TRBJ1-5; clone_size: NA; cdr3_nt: TGCGCCAGCAGCCAAGACGATTCTAGCAATCAGCCCCAGCATTTT; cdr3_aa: CASSQDDSSNQPQHF